The entry that follows covers one T cell receptor (beta chain) sequence. Its target is not known. The authors split each subset's genomic DNA evenly across several immunoSEQ plates. TCRdb's copy holds only in-frame clones and misses some; the assay was immunoSEQ multiplex PCR. The repertoire includes fewer than 1.6 million clones, 98% of them detected once, and roughly 0.35% sits in the top ten. The data originate from a study of shared clonotypes between healthy human individuals. Whole-study context: Donors had three CD4 naive, three CD4 memory, two CD8 naive and one CD8 memory plate apiece. Study-level points and caveats: It was the non-shared clonotypes that had lower generation probabilities than clonotypes shared by all four donors.

The ends lost 3 bases at V and 7 bases at J; junction bases unmatched: 8. The V gene's germline CDR1 is KGHSH and CDR2 LQKENI. This CDR3 contains 14 residues. The sample was naive CD4+ T cells sorted from blood. Described subset: CD45RA+ positively selected. This TCR was recovered from a young man in good health. The rearrangement uses TRBV18 and TRBJ2-7; the match to TRBD1 covers 8 bases. This CDR3 reads CASSPGQVFREQYF. Here the CDR3 DNA reads TGTGCCAGCTCACCGGGACAGGTTTTTCGAGAGCAGTACTTC.